Below are 16 T cell receptor beta chains sequenced from a single sample in a study of T cells in tumors after PD-1 blockade. Only in-frame clones appear in the TCRdb table, and some are missing; sequencing was by immunoSEQ multiplex PCR. Of approximately 46,000 clones in the sample, approximately 79% were seen once. Sequenced material: PBMCs, taken before anti-PD-1 treatment. These TCRs come from a human donor with basal cell carcinoma.

The chain links TRBV4-1 to TRBJ2-7, with 7 bases fitting TRBD1. V lost 3 bases and J lost 2; bases outside the gene matches: 10. The CDR3 contains 16 residues. Per the germline V gene, CDR1 is MGHRA and CDR2 is YSYEKL. The CDR3 nucleotides read TGCGCCAGCAGCCAGACCCTAGACAGGGTGCCCTACGAGCAGTACTTC. Its translation: CASSQTLDRVPYEQYF.

The chain is built from TRBV9 and TRBJ1-5; no clear D gene. CDR3 length: 13 residues. V was pared by 0 bases and J by 7 bases, with 8 bases between. The germline CDR1 and CDR2 sequences are SGDLS and YYNGEE. CDR3 in DNA: TGTGCCAGCAGCGTAGGGACCAGCCAGCCCCAGCATTTT. This gives the protein CASSVGTSQPQHF.

The chain couples TRBV6-2 or TRBV6-3 to TRBJ2-5, with D maybe TRBD2 (6 bases). V was clipped by 5 bases and J by 1 base, with 14 bases between them. Germline CDR1 reads MNHEY; CDR2 reads SVGEGT. The length of the CDR3 is 15 residues. The CDR3 protein is CASSKSRELQETQYF. CDR3 DNA: TGTGCCAGCAGTAAGAGCCGGGAGCTCCAAGAGACCCAGTACTTC.

The V and J genes are TRBV27 and TRBJ2-3, with D perhaps assigned TRBD1 or TRBD2 (5 bases each). The CDR3 sequence is 15 residues long. The V gene lost 6 bases and the J gene lost 2 bases, with 15 bases spanning the gap. The germline gives CDR1 MNHEY, CDR2 SMNVEV (reference sequence). Here the CDR3 reads CASSPKRGPTDTQYF. The CDR3 DNA follows: TGTGCCAGCAGCCCTAAACGGGGCCCCACAGATACGCAGTATTTT.

This clone was counted ten times or more. V is TRBV3-1 (or the pseudogene TRBV3-2) and J is TRBJ1-1; no definite D call. The germline gives CDR1 LGHDT, CDR2 YNNKEL (reference sequence). Trimming took off 1 base at V and 8 bases at J, with 5 bases between the two ends. The CDR3 is made up of 11 amino acids. CDR3 loop: CASSQVEEAFF. The CDR3 bases are TGTGCCAGCAGCCAAGTCGAAGAAGCTTTCTTT.

The CDR3 coding sequence is TGCGCCAGCAGCCCCTCCGGGACAGGGGGCCCAGATACGCAGTATTTT. Translated, it gives CASSPSGTGGPDTQYF. The rearrangement uses TRBV5-1 and TRBJ2-3; 12 bases align to TRBD1. V gave up 4 bases and J gave up 4 bases; unmatched junction bases: 7. The CDR3 totals 16 residues. The germline CDR1 and CDR2 sequences are SGHRS and YFSETQ.

The rearrangement joins TRBV18 to TRBJ2-2, with 7 bases aligning to TRBD2. The CDR3 extends over 16 amino acids. Germline V gives CDR1 KGHSH, CDR2 LQKENI. V was clipped by 3 bases and J by 7 bases; unmatched bases: 11. The CDR3 protein is CASSPLTSRTGGELFF. The CDR3 coding sequence is TGTGCCAGCTCACCCCTGACTAGCAGGACGGGCGGGGAGCTGTTTTTT.

The genes are TRBV28 and TRBJ2-3; D is uncertain. This CDR3 has 14 residues. The V gene's germline CDR1 is MDHEN and CDR2 SYDVKM. V dropped 7 bases and J dropped 0 bases, with 11 bases sitting between them. The CDR3 DNA is TGTGCCAGCATGTCTTATCCTAGCACAGATACGCAGTATTTT. This encodes CASMSYPSTDTQYF.

V is TRBV10-2 and J is TRBJ2-2, with D tentatively TRBD1 (7 bases). CDR1 is WSHSY, CDR2 SAAADI, per germline. There are 16 residues in the CDR3. V was cut by 6 bases and J by 0 bases, with 14 bases left in between. Here the CDR3 DNA reads TGCGCCAGCAGAAAGGAGGGACAGACGAACACCGGGGAGCTGTTTTTT. Translating it yields CASRKEGQTNTGELFF.

This chain links TRBV28 with TRBJ1-2; unclear D gene. Germline CDR1 MDHEN, CDR2 SYDVKM. Trimming removed 8 bases at V and 1 base at J, with 8 bases between. This CDR3 has 12 residues. CDR3 DNA: TGTGCCAGCGGACGGGGTAACTATGGCTACACCTTC. Translating gives CASGRGNYGYTF.

This rearrangement joins TRBV2 to TRBJ1-5; D is perhaps TRBD1 (5 bases). CDR3 length: 12 amino acids. V was shortened by 0 bases and J by 11 bases, with 8 bases between the two germline ends. The germline gives CDR1 SNHLY, CDR2 FYNNEI. CDR3 sequence reads: CASSEAQQAQHF. The CDR3 DNA reads as TGTGCCAGCAGTGAAGCCCAACAGGCCCAGCATTTT.

The chain combines TRBV5-1 with TRBJ1-1, with D uncertain. The CDR3 contains 14 residues. CDR1 is SGHRS and CDR2 is YFSETQ in the germline V gene. Between the trimmed V and J ends, which lost 0 bases and 5 bases, there was a span of 11 bases. CDR3 nucleotide sequence: TGCGCCAGCAGCTTGGAACTCATAGGGACTGAAGCTTTCTTT. This codes for CASSLELIGTEAFF.

This clone was picked up a small number of times. This chain uses TRBV18 with TRBJ2-2; D unclear. V lost 3 bases and J 0 bases, leaving 11 bases between the germline ends. CDR3 length: 16 amino acids. Germline assignment: CDR1 KGHSH and CDR2 LQKENI. In DNA form, the CDR3 reads TGTGCCAGCTCACCGGTCGTGAGCTCGAACACCGGGGAGCTGTTTTTT. It yields the protein CASSPVVSSNTGELFF.

In DNA, the CDR3 is TGTGCCAGCTCACCTCAAGCCAGGGTTTTCAATCAGCCCCAGCATTTT. Its protein product is CASSPQARVFNQPQHF. The V gene is TRBV18, the J gene TRBJ1-5; D is possibly TRBD1 (5 bases). The V end was cut by 3 bases, the J end by 3 bases, with 15 bases between. The germline CDR1 and CDR2 sequences are KGHSH and LQKENI. The CDR3 covers 16 residues.

V gene TRBV11-3 combines with J gene TRBJ2-2, with 8 positions matching TRBD2. There are 16 residues in the CDR3. V shed 1 base, J shed 2 bases, and the junction held 3 bases outside the gene matches. Germline V CDR1 and CDR2: SGHNT, YENEEA. The CDR3 DNA reads TGTGCCAGCAGCTTAGCGGGGGGGCATAACACCGGGGAGCTGTTTTTT. Amino acids: CASSLAGGHNTGELFF.

The CDR3 region is CASSLAGRSPLHF. CDR3 bases: TGCGCCAGCAGCTTGGCGGGGCGATCACCCCTCCACTTT. The chain joins TRBV5-1 to TRBJ1-6, with D possibly matching TRBD1 (5 bases). This CDR3 is 13 amino acids long. Germline-derived CDR1 and CDR2 are SGHRS and YFSETQ. V was cut by 0 bases and J by 10 bases, with 8 bases left in between.